These T cell receptor beta chains were read from a single sample in a study of cytomegalovirus exposure and HLA in healthy donors. Using immunoSEQ multiplex PCR, the repertoire was profiled, and TCRdb retains in-frame clones only, with some absent. The sample records roughly 330,000 clones, 87% being singletons. Sequenced sample: PBMCs. Source of these receptors: a woman younger than 45 in good health and CMV-seropositive. The CDR3 runs from the conserved cysteine through the conserved F or W. D genes are given only for firm matches. Some rows have no size entry. The others give once, few or many, or a class for an expanded clone.

J | size | V | D | CDR3 | DNA
TRBJ2-1 | . | TRBV4-1 | . | CASSQRPDEQFF | TGCGCCAGCAGCCAGCGGCCCGATGAGCAGTTCTTC
TRBJ2-2 | . | TRBV29-1 | . | CSVVEGAGELFF | TGCAGCGTTGTTGAGGGGGCCGGGGAGCTGTTTTTT
TRBJ1-2 | . | TRBV5-1 | . | CASSLETDRRGYGYTF | TGCGCCAGCAGCTTGGAGACTGATCGGCGGGGCTATGGCTACACCTTC
TRBJ1-4 | . | TRBV5-1 | . | CASSVGGNGPELFF | TGCGCCAGCAGCGTAGGGGGAAATGGCCCGGAACTGTTTTTT
TRBJ2-4 | . | TRBV29-1 | TRBD1 | CSVRDREVAKNIQYF | TGCAGCGTGAGGGACAGGGAGGTGGCCAAAAACATTCAGTACTTC
TRBJ1-4 | . | TRBV5-1 | TRBD1 | CASSLEGQGAEKLFF | TGCGCCAGCAGCTTGGAGGGACAGGGGGCTGAAAAACTGTTTTTT
TRBJ2-1 | once | TRBV28 | TRBD2 | CASSERGVYNEQFF | TGTGCCAGCAGTGAGCGGGGGGTTTACAATGAGCAGTTCTTC
TRBJ2-3 | . | TRBV7-9 | . | CATTDGIVADTQYF | TGTGCCACCACCGACGGGATTGTCGCTGATACGCAGTATTTT
TRBJ1-3 | once | TRBV5-6 | . | CASSLDRRLALSGNTIYF | TGTGCCAGCAGCTTGGACAGGCGCTTAGCACTCTCTGGAAACACCATATATTTT
TRBJ1-3 | . | TRBV30 | . | CAWGRVAGNTIYF | TGTGCCTGGGGAAGAGTGGCTGGAAACACCATATATTTT
TRBJ1-5 | once | TRBV2 | . | CASSYRDQPQHF | TGTGCCAGCAGTTACAGGGATCAGCCCCAGCATTTT
TRBJ1-2 | . | TRBV28 | TRBD1 | CASSPPRGQGANGYTF | TGTGCCAGCAGCCCTCCTCGGGGACAGGGGGCGAATGGCTACACCTTC
TRBJ1-3 | . | TRBV28 | TRBD1 | CASSTPSTGISGNTIYF | TGTGCCAGCAGCACCCCCTCGACAGGGATTTCTGGAAACACCATATATTTT
TRBJ2-5 | . | TRBV2 | . | CASSEAPPVQETQYF | TGTGCCAGCAGTGAAGCGCCTCCAGTCCAAGAGACCCAGTACTTC
TRBJ2-3 | once | TRBV30 | . | CAWSTPRPTDTQYF | TGTGCCTGGAGTACCCCGCGGCCTACAGATACGCAGTATTTT
TRBJ2-1 | . | TRBV5-5 | . | CASSLGRTNEQFF | TGTGCCAGCAGCTTGGGACGGACCAATGAGCAGTTCTTC
TRBJ2-7 | . | TRBV27 | TRBD1 | CASSLSGGSYEQYF | TGTGCCAGCAGTTTGTCAGGGGGCAGTTACGAGCAGTACTTC
TRBJ2-7 | . | TRBV4-1 | TRBD1 | CASSQATGGAYEQYF | TGCGCCAGCAGCCAAGCGACAGGGGGCGCATACGAGCAGTACTTC
TRBJ1-2 | few | TRBV18 | . | CASSPEPGAHGYTF | TGTGCCAGCTCACCAGAGCCGGGGGCTCATGGCTACACCTTC
TRBJ1-5 | . | TRBV4-2 | . | CASSQDDRVGSNQPQHF | TGTGCCAGCAGCCAAGATGACCGGGTAGGTAGCAATCAGCCCCAGCATTTT
TRBJ1-1 | . | TRBV6-6 | TRBD1 | CASSYPTTGLNTEAFF | TGTGCCAGCAGTTACCCGACGACAGGGTTGAACACTGAAGCTTTCTTT
TRBJ1-2 | . | TRBV27 | . | CASSLLGQGYGYTF | TGTGCCAGCAGTTTACTAGGCCAGGGCTATGGCTACACCTTC